These T cell receptor beta chains were read from a single sample in a study of T and B cells in COVID-19 patients. TCRdb re-called the multiplex PCR reads with MiXCR, one entry per CDR3 protein. Of over 9,500 distinct CDR3 sequences listed, 30% are singletons. What was sequenced was blood. The receptors shown here come from a human donor who had recovered from COVID-19. CDR3s include the opening cysteine and the closing phenylalanine or tryptophan. D genes are given only for firm matches. Size is omitted from some rows. Given values are once, few, many or a class for expanded clones.

>TRBV6-5|.|TRBJ1-3|.
TGTGCCAGCAGTCTGGCCTCTGGAAACACCATATATTTT
CASSLASGNTIYF
>TRBV6-2/TRBV6-3|.|TRBJ1-1|medium-sized
TGTGCCAGCAGTTACCCCCAGCCTGAAGCTTTCTTT
CASSYPQPEAFF
>TRBV6-5|TRBD1|TRBJ1-1|.
TGTGCCAGCAGTTACCGGTGGACAGGGGGGGTGCGCACTGAAGCTTTCTTT
CASSYRWTGGVRTEAFF
>TRBV7-9|.|TRBJ2-2|.
TGTGCCAGCAGCTTAAGGGCGGTTGTAGGGGAGCTGTTTTTT
CASSLRAVVGELFF
>TRBV6-5|.|TRBJ1-5|.
TGTGCCAGCAGTAAGACAGAAAGGAATCAGCCCCAGCATTTT
CASSKTERNQPQHF
>TRBV12-3/TRBV12-4|TRBD1|TRBJ1-1|few
TGTGCCAGCAGTACCTCTACAGGGGCGGTCACTGAAGCTTTCTTT
CASSTSTGAVTEAFF
>TRBV24-1|TRBD2|TRBJ2-1|.
TGTGCCACCAGTGATCCGGGGACTAGCGGGAGAAGCCCCCACTCCTACAATGAGCAGTTCTTC
CATSDPGTSGRSPHSYNEQFF
>TRBV13|TRBD2|TRBJ2-1|few
TGTGCCAGCAGCCACTCCTCCCTAGCGGAGATTAGCGATGAGCAGTTCTTC
CASSHSSLAEISDEQFF
>TRBV27|.|TRBJ1-4|.
TGTGCCAGCAGTTTGTTGTCCGGGACTGGGTCATCCCTTATCTTTTTT
CASSLLSGTGSSLIFF
>TRBV7-4|.|TRBJ2-3|.
TGTGCCACCTGGCCACCCCTCAGCACAGATACGCAGTATTTT
CATWPPLSTDTQYF
>TRBV5-4|TRBD1|TRBJ1-1|.
TGTGCCAGCAGCTTGGGGACAGGGGGACTGAACACTGAAGCTTTCTTT
CASSLGTGGLNTEAFF
>TRBV15|.|TRBJ2-7|many
TGTGCCACCAGCAGTACAGGTCAACCGATCTTC
CATSSTGQPIF
>TRBV5-1|.|TRBJ2-7|.
TGCGCCAGCAGAGCTCAGGGGGGCGCCTACGAGCAGTACTTC
CASRAQGGAYEQYF
>TRBV12-3/TRBV12-4|.|TRBJ1-5|.
TGTGCCAGCAGTTTTGGGGACATTAATCAGCCCCAGCATTTT
CASSFGDINQPQHF
>TRBV5-6|.|TRBJ1-1|.
TGCGCCAGCAGCCAAGGAACCACTAGCCGGGCTGAAGCTTTCTTT
CASSQGTTSRAEAFF
>TRBV12-3/TRBV12-4|.|TRBJ2-1|few
TGTGCCAGCAGTTTACGGACTACCCAATCCTACAATGAGCAGTTCTTC
CASSLRTTQSYNEQFF
>TRBV20-1|.|TRBJ1-5|once
TGCAGTGCTAGTCGGCAGGGCGGGCATAGCAATCAGCCCCAGCATTTT
CSASRQGGHSNQPQHF
>TRBV19|TRBD1|TRBJ1-1|.
TGTGCCAGTAGTATTGGAGGACAGGGGGCGAACACTGAAGCTTTCTTT
CASSIGGQGANTEAFF
>TRBV6-2/TRBV6-3|.|TRBJ1-5|.
TGTGCCAGCAGTTACTCGAGACGTAATCAGCCCCAGCATTTT
CASSYSRRNQPQHF
>TRBV18|.|TRBJ1-5|few
TGTGCCAGCTCGTCGTCCAGCAATCAGCCCCAGCATTTT
CASSSSSNQPQHF
>TRBV5-6|.|TRBJ2-5|medium-sized
TGTGCCAGCAGCTTCTGGCTAGGACAGACCCAGTACTTC
CASSFWLGQTQYF
>TRBV28|TRBD2|TRBJ2-2|once
TGTGCCAGCAGATATAGCGGGAGGACCGGGGAGCTGTTTTTT
CASRYSGRTGELFF
>TRBV7-9|.|TRBJ1-1|.
TGTGCCAGCAAGAGGGACTTGAACACTGAAGCTTTCTTT
CASKRDLNTEAFF
>TRBV12-3/TRBV12-4|.|TRBJ2-1|.
TGTGCCAGCAGTCCCCAAGAGGGGGGGGTTTCACGAGAGTTCTTC
CASSPQEGGVSREFF
>TRBV7-2|.|TRBJ2-7|.
TGTGCCAGCAGTTCCATTTTTCACGAGCAGTACTTC
CASSSIFHEQYF
>TRBV29-1|.|TRBJ1-2|many
TGCAGCGCTGAGGGGCCTTCCGAGAGATATGGCTACACCTTC
CSAEGPSERYGYTF
>TRBV5-5|.|TRBJ1-1|.
TGTGCCAGCTCCCCCCTCGGGGGGCGCATGAACACTGAAGCTTTCTTT
CASSPLGGRMNTEAFF
>TRBV24-1|.|TRBJ2-7|.
TGTGCCACCAGTGATCCAGGGGAGGACGAGCAGTACTTC
CATSDPGEDEQYF
>TRBV4-3|TRBD2|TRBJ2-4|.
TGCGCCAGCAGCCAAGCCGGGACTAGCGGAAACATTCAGTACTTC
CASSQAGTSGNIQYF
>TRBV12-3/TRBV12-4|TRBD2|TRBJ2-3|many
TGTGCCAGCAGTTCCATAACCGGGACTAGCGGCACAGATACGCAGTATTTT
CASSSITGTSGTDTQYF
>TRBV15|.|TRBJ1-1|few
TGTGCCACCAGCAGAATTCAAACAGGGGAAGCTTTCTTT
CATSRIQTGEAFF
>TRBV29-1|.|TRBJ2-5|medium-sized
TGCAGCGTTCCCCTCCTCGGACCGAAAGAGACCCAGTACTTC
CSVPLLGPKETQYF
>TRBV28|TRBD2|TRBJ2-3|.
TGTGCCACCCGGACGGGGGAGGGCCTAGATACGCAGTATTTT
CATRTGEGLDTQYF
>TRBV19|.|TRBJ2-2|few
TGTGCCAGTAATTTGGTTGGAGGGGGCACCGGGGAGCTGTTTTTT
CASNLVGGGTGELFF
>TRBV19|TRBD2|TRBJ2-7|medium-sized
TGTGCCAGTAGTTCGGGACTAGCGGACTACGAGCAGTACTTC
CASSSGLADYEQYF
>TRBV11-1|.|TRBJ2-7|medium-sized
TGTGCCAGCAGCTTATGGGGACCTCTGGACGAGCAGTACTTC
CASSLWGPLDEQYF
>TRBV4-3|.|TRBJ2-5|.
TGCGCCAGCAGCCAAGATTTGAGGGCGGGACACAGCAAAAGTCAAGAGACCCAGTACTTC
CASSQDLRAGHSKSQETQYF
>TRBV6-5|.|TRBJ2-5|medium-sized
TGTGCCAGCAGTTACTCGATTTGGGGGACCCAGTACTTC
CASSYSIWGTQYF
>TRBV5-4|.|TRBJ1-3|few
TGTGCCAGCAGCTTGGATCAGGGGCTAGGAAACACCATATATTTT
CASSLDQGLGNTIYF
>TRBV6-5|.|TRBJ2-3|many
TGTGCCAGCAGTGTGACAGCCCAGCGGTACCTACGACTGGATACGCAGTATTTT
CASSVTAQRYLRLDTQYF
>TRBV20-1|.|TRBJ2-3|.
TGCAGTGCCCCTTCGGGGCGCACAGATACGCAGTATTTT
CSAPSGRTDTQYF
>TRBV13|.|TRBJ2-7|few
TGTGCCAGCAGCTACGACAGAGGCTACGAGCAGTACTTC
CASSYDRGYEQYF
>TRBV29-1|TRBD2|TRBJ2-1|medium-sized
TGCAGCGTTGAGGGACTAGCGGGAGCCTTTGCGTTCTTC
CSVEGLAGAFAFF
>TRBV7-2|TRBD2|TRBJ2-1|few
TGTGCCAGCAGCCCTGAGGGGAGGGCTAGTGGGGAGCAGTTCTTC
CASSPEGRASGEQFF
>TRBV7-9|.|TRBJ2-1|few
TGTGCCAGCAGCTTCAAGGGGCCTTACAATGAGCAGTTCTTC
CASSFKGPYNEQFF
>TRBV5-1|TRBD1|TRBJ2-7|few
TGTGCCAGCAGCACCGGGACAGGGGCGGCCTACGAGCAGTACTTC
CASSTGTGAAYEQYF
>TRBV6-5|TRBD2|TRBJ2-3|.
TGTGCCAGCAGTTGGGGACTAGCGGCTCTATTGGATACGCAGTATTTT
CASSWGLAALLDTQYF
>TRBV14|.|TRBJ2-7|few
TGTGCCAGCAGTCGGGACGGTAGCTCCTACGAGCAGTACTTC
CASSRDGSSYEQYF
>TRBV24-1|.|TRBJ1-5|.
TGTGCCACCAGTGATTCGTGGGATCAGCCCCAGCATTTT
CATSDSWDQPQHF
>TRBV20-1|.|TRBJ2-5|.
TGCAGTGCTAGGGGAAAGGGGGGGCGTAATTCTGGGACCCAGTACTTC
CSARGKGGRNSGTQYF
>TRBV19|.|TRBJ1-2|many
TGTGCCAGTAGTATCGCATTGGCCCAGGGCCGCGCCGGGGGCTACACCTTC
CASSIALAQGRAGGYTF
>TRBV27|TRBD2|TRBJ2-1|many
TGTGCCAGCAGTCTCAGTGCGGGAGCAAATGAGCAGTTCTTC
CASSLSAGANEQFF